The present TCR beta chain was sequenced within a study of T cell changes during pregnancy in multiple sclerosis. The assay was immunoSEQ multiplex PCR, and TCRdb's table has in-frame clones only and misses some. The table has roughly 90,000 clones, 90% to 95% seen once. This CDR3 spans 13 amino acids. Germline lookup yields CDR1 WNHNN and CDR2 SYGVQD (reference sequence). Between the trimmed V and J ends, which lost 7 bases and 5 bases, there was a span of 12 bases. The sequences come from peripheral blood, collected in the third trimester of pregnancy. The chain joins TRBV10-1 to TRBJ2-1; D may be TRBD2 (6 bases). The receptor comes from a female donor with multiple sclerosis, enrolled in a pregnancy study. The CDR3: CASTGDENNEQFF. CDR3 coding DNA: TGCGCCAGCACGGGGGATGAAAACAATGAGCAGTTCTTC.